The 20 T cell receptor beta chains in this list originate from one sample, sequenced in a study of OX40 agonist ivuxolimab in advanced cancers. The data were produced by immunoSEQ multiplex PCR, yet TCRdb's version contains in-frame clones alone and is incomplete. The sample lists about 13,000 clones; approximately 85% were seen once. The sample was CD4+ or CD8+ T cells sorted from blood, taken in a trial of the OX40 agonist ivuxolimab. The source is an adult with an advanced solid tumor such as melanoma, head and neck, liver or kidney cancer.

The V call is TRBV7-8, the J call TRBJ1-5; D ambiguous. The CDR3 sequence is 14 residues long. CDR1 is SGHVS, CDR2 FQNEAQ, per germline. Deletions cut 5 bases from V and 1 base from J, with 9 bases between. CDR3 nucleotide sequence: TGTGCCAGCAGCCAGATTCTCAGCAATCAGCCCCAGCATTTT. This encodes CASSQILSNQPQHF.

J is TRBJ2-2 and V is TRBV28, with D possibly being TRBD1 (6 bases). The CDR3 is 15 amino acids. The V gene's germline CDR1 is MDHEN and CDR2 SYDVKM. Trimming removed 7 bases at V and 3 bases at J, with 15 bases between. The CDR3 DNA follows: TGTGCCAGCAAGGATGCGGCAGGGGACACCGGGGAGCTGTTTTTT. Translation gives CASKDAAGDTGELFF.

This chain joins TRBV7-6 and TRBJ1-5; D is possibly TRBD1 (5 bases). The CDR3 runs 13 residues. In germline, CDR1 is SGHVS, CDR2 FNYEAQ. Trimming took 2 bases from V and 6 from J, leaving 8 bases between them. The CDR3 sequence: CASSLLRGQPQHF. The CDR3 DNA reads TGTGCCAGCAGCTTACTAAGGGGTCAGCCCCAGCATTTT. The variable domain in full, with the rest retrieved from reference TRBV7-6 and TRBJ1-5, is GAGVSQSPRYKVTKRGQDVALRCDPISGHVSLYWYRQALGQGPEFLTYFNYEAQQDKSGLPNDRFSAERPEGSISTLTIQRTEQRDSAMYRCASSLLRGQPQHFGDGTRLSIL.

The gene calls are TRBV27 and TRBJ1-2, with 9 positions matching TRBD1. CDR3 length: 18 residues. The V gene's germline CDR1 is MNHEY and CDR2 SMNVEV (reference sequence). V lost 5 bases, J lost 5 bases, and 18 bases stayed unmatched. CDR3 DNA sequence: TGTGCCAGCAGTCTTCAAAACCGGGTAACAGGGGGCGCGTATGGCTACACCTTC. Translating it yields CASSLQNRVTGGAYGYTF.

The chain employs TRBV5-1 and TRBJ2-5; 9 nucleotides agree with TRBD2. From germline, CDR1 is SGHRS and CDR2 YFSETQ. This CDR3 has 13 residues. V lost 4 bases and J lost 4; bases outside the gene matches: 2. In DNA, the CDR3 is TGCGCCAGCAGCACGCGGGGGGGAGAGACCCAGTACTTC. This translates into CASSTRGGETQYF.

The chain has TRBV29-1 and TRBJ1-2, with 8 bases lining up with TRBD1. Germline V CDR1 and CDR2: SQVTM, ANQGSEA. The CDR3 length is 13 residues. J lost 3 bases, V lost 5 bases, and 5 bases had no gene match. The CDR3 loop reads CSVRQGRDYGYTF. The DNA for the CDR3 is TGCAGCGTTCGACAGGGGCGGGACTATGGCTACACCTTC.

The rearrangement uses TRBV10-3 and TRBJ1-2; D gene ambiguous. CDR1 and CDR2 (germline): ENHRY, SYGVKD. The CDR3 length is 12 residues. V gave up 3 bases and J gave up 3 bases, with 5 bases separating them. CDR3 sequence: CAISETHYGYTF. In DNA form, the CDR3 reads TGTGCCATCAGTGAAACACACTATGGCTACACCTTC.

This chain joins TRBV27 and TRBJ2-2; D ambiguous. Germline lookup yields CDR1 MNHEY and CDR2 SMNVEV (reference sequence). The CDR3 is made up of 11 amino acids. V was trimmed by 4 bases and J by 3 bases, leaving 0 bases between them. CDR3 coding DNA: TGTGCCAGCAGTTACACCGGGGAGCTGTTTTTT. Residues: CASSYTGELFF.

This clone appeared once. The CDR3 protein is CASSLTSRVYEQFF. For the CDR3, the DNA is TGTGCCAGCAGCTTAACGAGCAGGGTTTATGAGCAGTTCTTC. The chain carries TRBV5-6 and TRBJ2-1; tentative D call: TRBD1 (5 bases). This CDR3 has 14 residues. V shed 2 bases and J shed 8 bases, with 14 bases lying between them. Germline V gene sequence: CDR1 SGHDT, CDR2 YYEEEE.

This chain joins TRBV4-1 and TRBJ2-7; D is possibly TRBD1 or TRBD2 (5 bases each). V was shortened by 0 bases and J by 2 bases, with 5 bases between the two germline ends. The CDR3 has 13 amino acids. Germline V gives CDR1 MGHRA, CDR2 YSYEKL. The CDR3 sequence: CASSQEGAYEQYF. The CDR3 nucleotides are TGCGCCAGCAGCCAAGAGGGGGCCTACGAGCAGTACTTC.

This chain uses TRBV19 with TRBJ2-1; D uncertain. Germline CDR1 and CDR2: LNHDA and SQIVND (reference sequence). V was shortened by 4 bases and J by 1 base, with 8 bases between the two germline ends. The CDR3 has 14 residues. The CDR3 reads CASSKEVSYNEQFF. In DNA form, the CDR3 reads TGTGCCAGTAGTAAAGAGGTGTCCTACAATGAGCAGTTCTTC.

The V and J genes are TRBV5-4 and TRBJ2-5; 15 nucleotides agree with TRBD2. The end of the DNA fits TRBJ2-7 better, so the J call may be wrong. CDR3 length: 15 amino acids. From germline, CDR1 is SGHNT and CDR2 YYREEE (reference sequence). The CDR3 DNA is TGTGCCAGCAGCTGGGGACTAGCGGGGGGTGGCGAGCAGTACTTC. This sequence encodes CASSWGLAGGGEQYF.

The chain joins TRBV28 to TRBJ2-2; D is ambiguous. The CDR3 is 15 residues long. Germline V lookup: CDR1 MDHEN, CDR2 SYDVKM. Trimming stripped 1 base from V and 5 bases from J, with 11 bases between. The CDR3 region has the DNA TGTGCCAGCAGTTTATATCGACTGGGAACCGGGGAGCTGTTTTTT. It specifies CASSLYRLGTGELFF. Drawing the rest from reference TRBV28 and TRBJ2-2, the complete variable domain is DVKVTQSSRYLVKRTGEKVFLECVQDMDHENMFWYRQDPGLGLRLIYFSYDVKMKEKGDIPEGYSVSREKKERFSLILESASTNQTSMYLCASSLYRLGTGELFFGEGSRLTVL.

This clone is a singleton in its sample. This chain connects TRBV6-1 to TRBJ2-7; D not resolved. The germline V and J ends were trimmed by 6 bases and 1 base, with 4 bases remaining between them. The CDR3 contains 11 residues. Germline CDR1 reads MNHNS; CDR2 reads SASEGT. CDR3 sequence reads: CASRVSYEQYF. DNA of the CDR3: TGTGCCAGCAGGGTATCCTACGAGCAGTACTTC.

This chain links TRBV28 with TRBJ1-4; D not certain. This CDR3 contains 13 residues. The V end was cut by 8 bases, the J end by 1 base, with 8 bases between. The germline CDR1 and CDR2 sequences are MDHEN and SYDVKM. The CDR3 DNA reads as TGTGCCAGCCGGGAGGTAACTAATGAAAAACTGTTTTTT. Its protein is CASREVTNEKLFF.

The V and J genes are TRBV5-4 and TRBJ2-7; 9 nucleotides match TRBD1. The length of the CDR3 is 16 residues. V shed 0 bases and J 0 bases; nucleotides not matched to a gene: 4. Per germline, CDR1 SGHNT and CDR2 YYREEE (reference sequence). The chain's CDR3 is CASSLDGQGISYEQYF. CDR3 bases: TGTGCCAGCAGCTTGGATGGACAGGGGATCTCCTACGAGCAGTACTTC.

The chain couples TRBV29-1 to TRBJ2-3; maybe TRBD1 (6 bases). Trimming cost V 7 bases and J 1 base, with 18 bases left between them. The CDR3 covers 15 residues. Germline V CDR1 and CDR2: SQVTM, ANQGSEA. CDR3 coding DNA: TGCAGCGCTGACGTACAGGGAGACGGCACAGATACGCAGTATTTT. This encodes CSADVQGDGTDTQYF.

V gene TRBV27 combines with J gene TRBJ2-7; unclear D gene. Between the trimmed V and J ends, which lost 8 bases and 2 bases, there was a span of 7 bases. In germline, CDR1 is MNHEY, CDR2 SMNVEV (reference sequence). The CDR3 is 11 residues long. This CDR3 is CASGAPYEQYF. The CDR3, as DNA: TGTGCCAGCGGCGCTCCCTACGAGCAGTACTTC.

As DNA, the CDR3 is TGTGCCAGCAGCGGTGGCTGGCCCCAGCATTTT. This encodes CASSGGWPQHF. The rearrangement uses TRBV7-2 and TRBJ1-5; D remains unclear. The CDR3 sequence is 11 residues long. The germline V gene encodes CDR1 SGHTA and CDR2 FQGNSA. V was trimmed by 5 bases and J by 9 bases, leaving 8 bases between them. The entire variable domain, with the rest obtained from reference TRBV7-2 and TRBJ1-5, is as follows: GAGVSQSPSNKVTEKGKDVELRCDPISGHTALYWYRQSLGQGLEFLIYFQGNSAPDKSGLPSDRFSAERTGGSVSTLTIQRTQQEDSAVYLCASSGGWPQHFGDGTRLSIL.

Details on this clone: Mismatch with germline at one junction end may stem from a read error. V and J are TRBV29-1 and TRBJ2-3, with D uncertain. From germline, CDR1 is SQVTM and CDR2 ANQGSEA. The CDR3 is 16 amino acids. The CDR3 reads CGVEPLTVTSTDTQYF. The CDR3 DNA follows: TGCGGCGTTGAACCTTTGACGGTCACCAGCACAGATACGCAGTATTTT.